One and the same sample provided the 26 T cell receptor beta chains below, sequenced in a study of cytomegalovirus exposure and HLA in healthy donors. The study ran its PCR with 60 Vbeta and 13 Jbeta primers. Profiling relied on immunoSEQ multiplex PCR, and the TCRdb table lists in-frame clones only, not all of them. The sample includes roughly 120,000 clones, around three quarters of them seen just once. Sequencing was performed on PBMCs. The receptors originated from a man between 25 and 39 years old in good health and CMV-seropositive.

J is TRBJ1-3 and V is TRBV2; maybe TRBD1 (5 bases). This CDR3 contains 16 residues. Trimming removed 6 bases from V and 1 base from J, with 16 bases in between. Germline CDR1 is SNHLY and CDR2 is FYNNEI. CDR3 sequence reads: CASSAQGGRSGNTIYF. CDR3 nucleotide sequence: TGTGCCAGCAGCGCCCAGGGCGGCAGATCTGGAAACACCATATATTTT.

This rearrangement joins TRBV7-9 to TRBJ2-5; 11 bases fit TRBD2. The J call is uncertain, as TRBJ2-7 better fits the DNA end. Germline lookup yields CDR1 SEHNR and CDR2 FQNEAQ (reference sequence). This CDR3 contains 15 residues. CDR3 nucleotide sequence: TGTGCCAGCAGCTTAACGCTAGCGGGAGGCTTCGAGCAGTACTTC. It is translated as CASSLTLAGGFEQYF.

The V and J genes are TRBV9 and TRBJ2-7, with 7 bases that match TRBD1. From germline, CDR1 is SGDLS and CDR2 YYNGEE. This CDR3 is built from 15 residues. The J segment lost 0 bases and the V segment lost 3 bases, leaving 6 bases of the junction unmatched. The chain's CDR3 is CASSAGTEFSYEQYF. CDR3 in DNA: TGTGCCAGCAGCGCTGGGACAGAGTTCTCCTACGAGCAGTACTTC.

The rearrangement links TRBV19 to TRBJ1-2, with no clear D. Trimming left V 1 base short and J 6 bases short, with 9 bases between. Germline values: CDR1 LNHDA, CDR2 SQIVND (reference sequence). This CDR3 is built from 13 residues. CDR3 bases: TGTGCCAGTAGTATAGGGTTCTACGATGGCTACACCTTC. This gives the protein CASSIGFYDGYTF.

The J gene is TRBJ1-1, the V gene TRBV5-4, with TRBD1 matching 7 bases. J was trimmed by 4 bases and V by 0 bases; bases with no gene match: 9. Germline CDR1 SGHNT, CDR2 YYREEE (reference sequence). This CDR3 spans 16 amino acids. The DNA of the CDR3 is TGTGCCAGCAGCTTGGTAAGGTTTGAGGGGGCCACTGAAGCTTTCTTT. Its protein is CASSLVRFEGATEAFF.

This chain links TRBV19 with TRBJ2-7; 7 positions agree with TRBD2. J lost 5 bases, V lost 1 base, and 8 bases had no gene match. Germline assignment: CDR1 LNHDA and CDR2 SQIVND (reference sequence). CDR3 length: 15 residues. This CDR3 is CASSIVSAGNDEQYF. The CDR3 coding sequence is TGTGCCAGTAGTATAGTGTCAGCGGGAAACGACGAGCAGTACTTC.

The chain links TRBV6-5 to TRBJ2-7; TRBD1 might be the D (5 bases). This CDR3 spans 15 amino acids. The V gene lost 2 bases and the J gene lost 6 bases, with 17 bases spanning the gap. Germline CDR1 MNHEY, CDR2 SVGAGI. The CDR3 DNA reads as TGTGCCAGCAGTTACCAGTCGTCACAGGTTAGCGAGCAGTACTTC. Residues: CASSYQSSQVSEQYF.

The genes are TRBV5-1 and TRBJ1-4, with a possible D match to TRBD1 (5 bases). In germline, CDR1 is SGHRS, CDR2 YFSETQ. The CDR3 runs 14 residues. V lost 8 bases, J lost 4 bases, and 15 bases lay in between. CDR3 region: CASRGGPLNEKLFF. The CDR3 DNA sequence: TGCGCCAGTCGGGGGGGACCGCTTAATGAAAAACTGTTTTTT.

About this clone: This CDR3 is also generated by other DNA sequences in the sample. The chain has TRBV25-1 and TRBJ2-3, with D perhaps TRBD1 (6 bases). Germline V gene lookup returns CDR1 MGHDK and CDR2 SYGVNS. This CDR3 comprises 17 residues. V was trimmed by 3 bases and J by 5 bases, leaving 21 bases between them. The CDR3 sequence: CASSDFGGGLSRDTQYF. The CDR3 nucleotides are TGTGCCAGCAGTGACTTTGGGGGCGGCCTCAGCCGAGATACGCAGTATTTT.

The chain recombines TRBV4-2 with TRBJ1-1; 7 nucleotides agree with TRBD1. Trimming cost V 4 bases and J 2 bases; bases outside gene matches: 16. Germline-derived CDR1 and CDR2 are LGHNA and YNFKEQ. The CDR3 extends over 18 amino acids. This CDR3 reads CASSPRLVNDRENTEAFF. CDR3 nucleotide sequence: TGTGCCAGCAGCCCACGTCTGGTAAACGACAGGGAAAACACTGAAGCTTTCTTT.

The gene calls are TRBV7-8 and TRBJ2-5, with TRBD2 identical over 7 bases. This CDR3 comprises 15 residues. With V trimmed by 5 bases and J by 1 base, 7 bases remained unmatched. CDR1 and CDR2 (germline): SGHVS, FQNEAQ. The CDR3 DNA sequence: TGTGCCAGCAGCGTGGAGCGGGGAACCCAAGAGACCCAGTACTTC. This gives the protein CASSVERGTQETQYF.

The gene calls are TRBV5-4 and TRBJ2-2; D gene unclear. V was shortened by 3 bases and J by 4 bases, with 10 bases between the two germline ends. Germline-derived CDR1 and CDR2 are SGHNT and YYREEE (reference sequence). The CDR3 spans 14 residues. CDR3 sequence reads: CASSSQSGTGELFF. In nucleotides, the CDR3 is TGTGCCAGCAGCTCTCAATCGGGCACCGGGGAGCTGTTTTTT. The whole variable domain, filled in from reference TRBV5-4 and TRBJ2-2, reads ETGVTQSPTHLIKTRGQQVTLRCSSQSGHNTVSWYQQALGQGPQFIFQYYREEENGRGNFPPRFSGLQFPNYSSELNVNALELDDSALYLCASSSQSGTGELFFGEGSRLTVL.

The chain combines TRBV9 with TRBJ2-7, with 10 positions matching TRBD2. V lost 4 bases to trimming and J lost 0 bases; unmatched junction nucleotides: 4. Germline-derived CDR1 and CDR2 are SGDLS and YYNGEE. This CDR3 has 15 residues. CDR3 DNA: TGTGCCAGCAGCATTAGCGGGGGGTCCTCCTACGAGCAGTACTTC. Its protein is CASSISGGSSYEQYF. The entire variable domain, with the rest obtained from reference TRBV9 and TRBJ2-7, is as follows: DSGVTQTPKHLITATGQRVTLRCSPRSGDLSVYWYQQSLDQGLQFLIQYYNGEERAKGNILERFSAQQFPDLHSELNLSSLELGDSALYFCASSISGGSSYEQYFGPGTRLTVT.

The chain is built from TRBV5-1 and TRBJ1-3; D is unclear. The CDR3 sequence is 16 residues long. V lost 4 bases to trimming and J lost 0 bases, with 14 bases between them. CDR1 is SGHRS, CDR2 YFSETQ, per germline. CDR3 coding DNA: TGCGCCAGCAGCAACGGACTCACCCGCTCTGGAAACACCATATATTTT. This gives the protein CASSNGLTRSGNTIYF.

CDR3 in DNA: TGTGCCAGCAGTGAAGCGGGGGAGGCGGGGGGCGCTTTCTTT. It is translated as CASSEAGEAGGAFF. V and J are TRBV6-1 and TRBJ1-1, with D perhaps matching TRBD1 (6 bases). CDR1 MNHNS and CDR2 SASEGT come from the germline V gene. CDR3 length: 14 amino acids. V lost 0 bases and J 11 bases, leaving 16 bases between the germline ends.

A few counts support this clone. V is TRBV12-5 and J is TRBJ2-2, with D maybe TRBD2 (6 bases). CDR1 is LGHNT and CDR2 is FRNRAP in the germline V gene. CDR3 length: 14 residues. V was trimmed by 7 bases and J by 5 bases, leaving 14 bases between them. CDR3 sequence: CASVSGEETGELFF. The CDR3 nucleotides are TGTGCTAGTGTCTCGGGGGAGGAAACCGGGGAGCTGTTTTTT.

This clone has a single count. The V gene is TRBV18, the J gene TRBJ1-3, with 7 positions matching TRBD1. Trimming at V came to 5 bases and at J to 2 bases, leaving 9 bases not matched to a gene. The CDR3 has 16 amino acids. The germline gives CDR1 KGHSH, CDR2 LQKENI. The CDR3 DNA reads TGTGCCAGCTCATCTAACAGGGGAAAGGCTGGAAACACCATATATTTT. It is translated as CASSSNRGKAGNTIYF. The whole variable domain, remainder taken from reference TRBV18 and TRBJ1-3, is NAGVMQNPRHLVRRRGQEARLRCSPMKGHSHVYWYRQLPEEGLKFMVYLQKENIIDESGMPKERFSAEFPKEGPSILRIQQVVRGDSAAYFCASSSNRGKAGNTIYFGEGSWLTVV.

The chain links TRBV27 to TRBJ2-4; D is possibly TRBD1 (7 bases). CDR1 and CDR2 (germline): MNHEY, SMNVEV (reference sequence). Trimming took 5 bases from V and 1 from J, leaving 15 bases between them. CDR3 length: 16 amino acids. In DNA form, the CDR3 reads TGTGCCAGCAGTGCGGGACAGTTGGGTGCCAAAAACATTCAGTACTTC. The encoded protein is CASSAGQLGAKNIQYF.

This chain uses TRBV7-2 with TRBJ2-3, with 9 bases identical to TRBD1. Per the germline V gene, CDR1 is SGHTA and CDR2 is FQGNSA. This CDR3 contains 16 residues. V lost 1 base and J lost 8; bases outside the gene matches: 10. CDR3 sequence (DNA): TGTGCCAGCAGCTTAGGATGGGGGACAGGGTCGTTTACGCAGTATTTT. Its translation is CASSLGWGTGSFTQYF.

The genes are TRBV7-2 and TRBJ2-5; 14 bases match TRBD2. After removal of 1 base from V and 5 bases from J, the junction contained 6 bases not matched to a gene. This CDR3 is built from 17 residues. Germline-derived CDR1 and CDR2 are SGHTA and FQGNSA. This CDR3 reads CASSLGLAGGPLETQYF. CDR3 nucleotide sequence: TGTGCCAGCAGCTTAGGACTAGCGGGGGGGCCATTGGAGACCCAGTACTTC.

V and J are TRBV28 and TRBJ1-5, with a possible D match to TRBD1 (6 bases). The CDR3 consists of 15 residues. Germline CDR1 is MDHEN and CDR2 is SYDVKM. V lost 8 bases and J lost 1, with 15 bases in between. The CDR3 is CASLGGGRSNQPQHF. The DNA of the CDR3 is TGTGCCAGCCTGGGGGGGGGCAGGAGCAATCAGCCCCAGCATTTT.

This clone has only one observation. CDR3 in amino acids: CASSDGTVDEQYF. For the CDR3, the DNA is TGCGCCAGCAGCGACGGGACAGTCGACGAGCAGTACTTC. The V call is TRBV5-1, the J call TRBJ2-5; 7 bases line up with TRBD1. The DNA matches TRBJ2-7 better at its end, which makes the J call doubtful. The CDR3 sequence is 13 residues long. Germline CDR1 and CDR2: SGHRS and YFSETQ.

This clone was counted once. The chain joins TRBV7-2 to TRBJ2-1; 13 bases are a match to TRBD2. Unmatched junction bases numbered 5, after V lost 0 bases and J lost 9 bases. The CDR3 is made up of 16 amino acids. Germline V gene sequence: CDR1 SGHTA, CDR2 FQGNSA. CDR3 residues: CASSLARTSGGGEQFF. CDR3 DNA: TGTGCCAGCAGCTTAGCGCGGACTAGCGGGGGAGGTGAGCAGTTCTTC. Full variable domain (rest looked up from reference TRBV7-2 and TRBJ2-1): GAGVSQSPSNKVTEKGKDVELRCDPISGHTALYWYRQSLGQGLEFLIYFQGNSAPDKSGLPSDRFSAERTGGSVSTLTIQRTQQEDSAVYLCASSLARTSGGGEQFFGPGTRLTVL.

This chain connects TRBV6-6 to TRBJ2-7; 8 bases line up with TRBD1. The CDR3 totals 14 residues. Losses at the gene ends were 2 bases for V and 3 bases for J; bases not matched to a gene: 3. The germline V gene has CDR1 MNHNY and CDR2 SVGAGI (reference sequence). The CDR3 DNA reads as TGTGCCAGCAGTTACAAAGACAGGGGCTACGAGCAGTACTTC. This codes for CASSYKDRGYEQYF.

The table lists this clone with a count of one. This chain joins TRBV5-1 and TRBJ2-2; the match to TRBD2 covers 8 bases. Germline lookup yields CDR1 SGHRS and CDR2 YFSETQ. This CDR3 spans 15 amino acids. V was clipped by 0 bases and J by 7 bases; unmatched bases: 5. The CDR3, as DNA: TGCGCCAGCAGCTTGGTGGGACTAGTAAGCGGGGAGCTGTTTTTT. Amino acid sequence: CASSLVGLVSGELFF.

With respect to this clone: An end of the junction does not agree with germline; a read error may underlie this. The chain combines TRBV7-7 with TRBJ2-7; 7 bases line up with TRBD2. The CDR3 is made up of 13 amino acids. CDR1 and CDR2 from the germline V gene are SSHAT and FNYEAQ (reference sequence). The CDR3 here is CASSQGSGGEQYF. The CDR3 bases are TGTGCTAGCAGCCAGGGATCGGGGGGCGAGCAGTACTTC.